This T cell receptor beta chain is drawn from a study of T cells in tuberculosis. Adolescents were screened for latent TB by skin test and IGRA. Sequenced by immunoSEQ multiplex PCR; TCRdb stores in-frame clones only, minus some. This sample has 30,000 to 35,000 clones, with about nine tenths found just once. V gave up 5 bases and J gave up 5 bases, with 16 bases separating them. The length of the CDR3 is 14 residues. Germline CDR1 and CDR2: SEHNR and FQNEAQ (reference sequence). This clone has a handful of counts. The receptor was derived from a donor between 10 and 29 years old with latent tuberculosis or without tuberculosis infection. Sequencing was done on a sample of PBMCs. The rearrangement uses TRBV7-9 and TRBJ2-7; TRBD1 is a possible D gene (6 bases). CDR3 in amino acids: CASSANREKDEQYF. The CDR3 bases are TGTGCCAGCAGCGCTAACAGGGAAAAGGACGAGCAGTACTTC.